What follows are 21 T cell receptor beta chains derived from one specimen sequenced in a study of blood T cell repertoires in COVID-19. TCRdb keeps only in-frame clones here, not all; method: immunoSEQ multiplex PCR. Of some 200,000 clones detected, 85% to 90% appear once; the ten largest clones hold approximately 12%. Sequenced material: peripheral blood. These receptors all stem from a woman in her 70s with COVID-19, enrolled during active disease.

The J gene is TRBJ1-1, the V gene TRBV29-1; 8 positions agree with TRBD1. Germline CDR1 and CDR2: SQVTM and ANQGSEA. The junction had 5 bases not matched to a gene; V was cut back by 5 bases and J by 3 bases. CDR3 length: 13 amino acids. This chain's CDR3 is CSVQGARYTEAFF. The CDR3 nucleotides are TGCAGCGTTCAGGGGGCGCGGTACACTGAAGCTTTCTTT.

The chain is built from TRBV2 and TRBJ1-2; 8 bases align to TRBD1. After removal of 6 bases from V and 4 bases from J, the junction contained 13 bases not matched to a gene. CDR1 is SNHLY and CDR2 is FYNNEI in the germline V gene. This CDR3 has 16 amino acids. The CDR3: CASRPGQAVGGYGYTF. Written as DNA, the CDR3 is TGTGCCAGCAGGCCGGGACAGGCGGTAGGGGGCTATGGCTACACCTTC.

In its sample, this clone was seen once. The chain links TRBV27 to TRBJ2-7, with 10 bases identical to TRBD2. The CDR3 has 15 amino acids. Germline V lookup: CDR1 MNHEY, CDR2 SMNVEV (reference sequence). After removal of 3 bases from V and 8 bases from J, the junction contained 10 bases not matched to a gene. The chain's CDR3 is CASSFGLAGVDKQYF. CDR3 bases: TGTGCCAGCAGTTTTGGCCTAGCGGGAGTGGATAAGCAGTACTTC.

The chain carries TRBV2 and TRBJ1-5; TRBD1 aligns across 7 bases. V shed 6 bases, J shed 6 bases, and the junction held 5 bases outside the gene matches. The CDR3 totals 13 residues. Germline V gives CDR1 SNHLY, CDR2 FYNNEI. CDR3 loop: CASRTGLRQPQHF. The CDR3 DNA sequence: TGTGCCAGCAGGACAGGGCTTCGTCAGCCCCAGCATTTT.

This chain connects TRBV12-3 or TRBV12-4 to TRBJ2-1; 9 bases are a match to TRBD1. Trimming cost V 10 bases and J 7 bases; bases outside gene matches: 5. The CDR3 is made up of 12 amino acids. The CDR3 loop is CATTGGRNEQFF. Written as DNA, the CDR3 is TGTGCCACCACAGGGGGCAGAAATGAGCAGTTCTTC.

This rearrangement joins TRBV13 to TRBJ2-2, with TRBD1 matching 9 bases. This CDR3 comprises 19 residues. J lost 5 bases, V lost 4 bases, and 17 bases had no gene match. Germline CDR1 reads PRHDT; CDR2 reads FYEKMQ (reference sequence). CDR3 in DNA: TGTGCCAGCAGCTCCCCGCCGGGACAGGGTGAGAGGGGGACCGGGGAGCTGTTTTTT. This encodes CASSSPPGQGERGTGELFF.

This chain links TRBV19 with TRBJ1-4, with 7 bases matching TRBD1. Germline V gene data show CDR1 as LNHDA and CDR2 as SQIVND (reference sequence). V lost 6 bases, J lost 4 bases, and 5 bases stayed unmatched. The CDR3 spans 14 residues. CDR3 amino acids: CASRSGTVNEKLFF. The CDR3 DNA sequence: TGTGCCAGTAGATCCGGGACAGTTAATGAAAAACTGTTTTTT.

The chain combines TRBV11-3 with TRBJ2-3; no clear D gene. Germline-derived CDR1 and CDR2 are SGHNT and YENEEA. The length of the CDR3 is 13 residues. Trimming removed 5 bases from V and 5 bases from J, with 11 bases in between. Here the CDR3 DNA reads TGTGCCAGCAGCGTTAGTAGATTAGATACGCAGTATTTT. This sequence encodes CASSVSRLDTQYF. The variable domain in full, completed from reference TRBV11-3 and TRBJ2-3, reads EAGVVQSPRYKIIEKKQPVAFWCNPISGHNTLYWYLQNLGQGPELLIRYENEEAVDDSQLPKDRFSAERLKGVDSTLKIQPAELGDSAVYLCASSVSRLDTQYFGPGTRLTVL.

The chain has TRBV4-1 and TRBJ2-2; the match to TRBD1 covers 11 bases. V dropped 3 bases and J dropped 5; count of bases not matched to a gene: 5. This CDR3 is 16 amino acids long. Germline-derived CDR1 and CDR2 are MGHRA and YSYEKL. CDR3 nucleotides: TGCGCCAGCAGCCAGGGGACAGGGGGAGATACCGGGGAGCTGTTTTTT. Protein product: CASSQGTGGDTGELFF.

V gene TRBV7-8 combines with J gene TRBJ2-7, with 8 bases aligning to TRBD1. J was trimmed by 0 bases and V by 5 bases; bases with no gene match: 6. Germline V gene sequence: CDR1 SGHVS, CDR2 FQNEAQ. This CDR3 spans 15 amino acids. In DNA form, the CDR3 reads TGTGCCAGCAGCCGAGGACAGGGACTCTCCTACGAGCAGTACTTC. This sequence encodes CASSRGQGLSYEQYF. The whole variable domain, filled in from reference TRBV7-8 and TRBJ2-7, reads GAGVSQSPRYKVAKRGQDVALRCDPISGHVSLFWYQQALGQGPEFLTYFQNEAQLDKSGLPSDRFFAERPEGSVSTLKIQRTQQEDSAVYLCASSRGQGLSYEQYFGPGTRLTVT.

The gene calls are TRBV12-3 or TRBV12-4 and TRBJ1-2; D not resolved. Trimming took off 2 bases at V and 8 bases at J, with 9 bases between the two ends. This CDR3 is built from 12 residues. DNA of the CDR3: TGTGCCAGCAGTTTATCCGGCGGGGGCTACACCTTC. Its translation: CASSLSGGGYTF.

This sequence joins TRBV5-5 and TRBJ1-4, with 7 bases identical to TRBD1. The CDR3 length is 16 residues. Germline V CDR1 and CDR2: SGHKS, YYEKEE (reference sequence). V was clipped by 3 bases and J by 9 bases; unmatched bases: 14. CDR3 coding DNA: TGTGCCAGCAGCTCAGTAGGGGACAGCCCGGGGCAAAAACTGTTTTTT. It codes for CASSSVGDSPGQKLFF.

As for this clone: A read error may account for a junction end that differs from germline. The chain is built from TRBV15 and TRBJ1-2, with TRBD1 as a possible D gene (6 bases). Germline loops: CDR1 LNHNV, CDR2 YYDKDF (reference sequence). This CDR3 comprises 14 residues. In nucleotides, the CDR3 is TGTGCCACCAGCAGAGCACAGGGCAACTATGGCTGCACCTTC. It is translated as CATSRAQGNYGCTF.

On this clone: Other DNA sequences within the sample encode an identical CDR3. The chain uses TRBV30 and TRBJ2-7; 8 bases line up with TRBD1. V shed 0 bases and J 3 bases; nucleotides not matched to a gene: 4. The CDR3 loop spans 14 amino acids. Germline CDR1 and CDR2: GTSNPN and SVGIG (reference sequence). Written as DNA, the CDR3 is TGTGCCTGGAGTGTGGGGACAGGCGACTACGAGCAGTACTTC. Translating gives CAWSVGTGDYEQYF.

The chain's CDR3 is CASSPPNNRGRTHEQYF. DNA for the CDR3: TGTGCCAGCTCACCACCTAATAACAGGGGAAGAACCCACGAGCAGTACTTC. This chain links TRBV18 with TRBJ2-7; 7 nucleotides line up with TRBD1. Germline trimming cut 0 bases from V and 5 bases from J; bases unmatched to any gene: 13. The CDR3 runs to 17 residues. The germline CDR1 and CDR2 sequences are KGHSH and LQKENI.

In its sample, this clone was seen a few times. V usage is TRBV5-1 and J usage is TRBJ1-2; 11 positions match TRBD1. Germline V gene data show CDR1 as SGHRS and CDR2 as YFSETQ. The length of the CDR3 is 14 residues. V shed 4 bases, J shed 8 bases, and the junction held 7 bases outside the gene matches. The CDR3 nucleotides are TGCGCCAGCAGCACCGGACAGGGGGCGAGAGGCTACACCTTC. Its translation is CASSTGQGARGYTF. The full variable domain, completed using reference TRBV5-1 and TRBJ1-2, is KAGVTQTPRYLIKTRGQQVTLSCSPISGHRSVSWYQQTPGQGLQFLFEYFSETQRNKGNFPGRFSGRQFSNSRSEMNVSTLELGDSALYLCASSTGQGARGYTFGSGTRLTVV.

The J gene is TRBJ1-1, the V gene TRBV6-5, with 9 positions matching TRBD1. Germline V gene sequence: CDR1 MNHEY, CDR2 SVGAGI. The CDR3 is 12 residues long. V shed 8 bases and J 4 bases; nucleotides not matched to a gene: 2. CDR3 sequence reads: CASRQGVTEAFF. CDR3 bases: TGTGCCAGCCGACAGGGGGTCACTGAAGCTTTCTTT.

The chain combines TRBV6-5 with TRBJ1-3; possible D gene TRBD1, 6 bases. The CDR3 has 15 residues. Germline CDR1 is MNHEY and CDR2 is SVGAGI. The V end lost 10 bases, the J end lost 3 bases, and 19 bases lay between the germline ends. The CDR3 region is CAKARTGFDGNTIYF. The CDR3 DNA follows: TGTGCCAAAGCCCGAACAGGGTTTGATGGAAACACCATATATTTT.

The V gene is TRBV30, the J gene TRBJ1-2, with D tentatively TRBD1 (6 bases). The V gene's germline CDR1 is GTSNPN and CDR2 SVGIG (reference sequence). Trimming removed 1 base at V and 4 bases at J, with 7 bases between. The CDR3 extends over 12 amino acids. CDR3 amino acids: CAWSGGLYGYTF. The CDR3 nucleotides read TGTGCCTGGAGTGGGGGGCTCTATGGCTACACCTTC. The full variable domain, rest sourced from reference TRBV30 and TRBJ1-2, is SQTIHQWPATLVQPVGSPLSLECTVEGTSNPNLYWYRQAAGRGLQLLFYSVGIGQISSEVPQNLSASRPQDRQFILSSKKLLLSDSGFYLCAWSGGLYGYTFGSGTRLTVV.

CDR3 protein: CASSQGGQGGYNEQFF. CDR3 coding DNA: TGCGCCAGCAGCCAAGGTGGACAGGGAGGGTACAATGAGCAGTTCTTC. The J gene is TRBJ2-1, the V gene TRBV4-1; TRBD1 might be the D (8 bases). The CDR3 spans 16 residues. CDR1 MGHRA and CDR2 YSYEKL come from the germline V gene. Trimming took off 1 base at V and 4 bases at J, with 14 bases between the two ends.

V and J are TRBV5-8 and TRBJ1-4; no firm D call. In germline, CDR1 is SGHTS, CDR2 YDEGEE. Trimming removed 0 bases from V and 0 bases from J, with 3 bases in between. The CDR3 sequence is 14 residues long. DNA of the CDR3: TGTGCCAGCAGCTTGGTCGCAACTAATGAAAAACTGTTTTTT. It encodes CASSLVATNEKLFF.